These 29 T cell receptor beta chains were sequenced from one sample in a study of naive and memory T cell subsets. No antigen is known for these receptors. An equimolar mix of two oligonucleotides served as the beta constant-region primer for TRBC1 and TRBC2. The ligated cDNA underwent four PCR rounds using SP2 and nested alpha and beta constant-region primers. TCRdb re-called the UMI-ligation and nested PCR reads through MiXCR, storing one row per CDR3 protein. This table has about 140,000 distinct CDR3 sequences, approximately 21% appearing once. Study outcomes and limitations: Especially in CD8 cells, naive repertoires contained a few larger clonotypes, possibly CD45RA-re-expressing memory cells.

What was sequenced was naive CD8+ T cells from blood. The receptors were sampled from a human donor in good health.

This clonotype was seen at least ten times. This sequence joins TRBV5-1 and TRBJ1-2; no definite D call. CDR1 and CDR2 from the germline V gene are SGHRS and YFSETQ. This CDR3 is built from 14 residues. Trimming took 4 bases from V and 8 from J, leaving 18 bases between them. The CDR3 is CASSLFGRESGYTF. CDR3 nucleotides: TGCGCCAGCAGCCTCTTCGGACGGGAGAGCGGCTACACCTTC.

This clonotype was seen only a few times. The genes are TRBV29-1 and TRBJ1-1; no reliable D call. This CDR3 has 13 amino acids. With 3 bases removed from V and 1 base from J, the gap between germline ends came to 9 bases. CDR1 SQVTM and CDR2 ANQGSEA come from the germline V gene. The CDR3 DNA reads TGCAGCGTTGATCCGGGCCAGAACACTGAAGCTTTCTTT. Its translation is CSVDPGQNTEAFF.

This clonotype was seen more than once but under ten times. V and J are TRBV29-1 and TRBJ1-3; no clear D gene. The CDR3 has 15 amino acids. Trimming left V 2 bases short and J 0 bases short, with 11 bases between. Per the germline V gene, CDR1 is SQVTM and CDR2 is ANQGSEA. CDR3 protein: CSVEFRLPSGNTIYF. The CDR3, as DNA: TGCAGCGTTGAATTTCGGCTGCCCTCTGGAAACACCATATATTTT.

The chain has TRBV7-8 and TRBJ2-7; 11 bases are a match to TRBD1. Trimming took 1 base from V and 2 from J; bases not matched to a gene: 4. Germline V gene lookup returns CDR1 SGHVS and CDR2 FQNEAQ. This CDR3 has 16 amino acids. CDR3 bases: TGTGCCAGCAGCTTAGGGGAGGGACAGGGGGCCTACGAGCAGTACTTC. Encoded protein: CASSLGEGQGAYEQYF.

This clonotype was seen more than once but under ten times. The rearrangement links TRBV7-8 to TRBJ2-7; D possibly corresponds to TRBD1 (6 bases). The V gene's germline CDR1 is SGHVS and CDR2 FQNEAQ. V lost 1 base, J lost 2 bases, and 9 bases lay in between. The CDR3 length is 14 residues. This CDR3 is CASSLDAGAYEQYF. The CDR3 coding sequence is TGTGCCAGCAGCTTAGATGCAGGGGCCTACGAGCAGTACTTC.

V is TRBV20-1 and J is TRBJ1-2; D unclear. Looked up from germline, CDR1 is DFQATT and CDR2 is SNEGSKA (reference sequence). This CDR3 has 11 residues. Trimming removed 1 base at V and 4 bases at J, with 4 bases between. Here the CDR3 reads CSARVLYGYTF. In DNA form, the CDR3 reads TGCAGTGCTAGAGTCCTCTATGGCTACACCTTC.

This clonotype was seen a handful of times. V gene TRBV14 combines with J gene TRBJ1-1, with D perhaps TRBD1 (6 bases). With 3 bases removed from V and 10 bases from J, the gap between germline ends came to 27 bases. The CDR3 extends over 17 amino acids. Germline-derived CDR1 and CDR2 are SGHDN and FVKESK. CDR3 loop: CASSQPGGADALEGAFF. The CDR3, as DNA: TGTGCCAGCAGCCAGCCCGGGGGGGCAGATGCCCTCGAGGGAGCTTTCTTT.

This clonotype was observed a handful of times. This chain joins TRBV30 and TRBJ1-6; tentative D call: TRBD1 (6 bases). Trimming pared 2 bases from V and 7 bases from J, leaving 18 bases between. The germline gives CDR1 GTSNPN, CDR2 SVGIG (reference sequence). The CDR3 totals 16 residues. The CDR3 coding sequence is TGTGCCTGGAGTCTCTCCGCGGACAGCCGAAATTCACCCCTCCACTTT. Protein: CAWSLSADSRNSPLHF.

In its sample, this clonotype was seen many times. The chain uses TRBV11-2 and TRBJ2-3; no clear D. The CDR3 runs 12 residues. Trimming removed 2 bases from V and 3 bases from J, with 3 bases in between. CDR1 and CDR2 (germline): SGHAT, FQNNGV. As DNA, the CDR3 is TGTGCCAGCAGCTTATATACAGATACGCAGTATTTT. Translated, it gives CASSLYTDTQYF.

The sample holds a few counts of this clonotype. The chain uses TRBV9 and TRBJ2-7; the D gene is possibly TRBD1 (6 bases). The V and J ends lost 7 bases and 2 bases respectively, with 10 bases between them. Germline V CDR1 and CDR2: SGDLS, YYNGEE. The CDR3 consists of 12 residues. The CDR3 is CASGDIPYEQYF. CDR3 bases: TGTGCCAGCGGGGACATTCCCTACGAGCAGTACTTC.

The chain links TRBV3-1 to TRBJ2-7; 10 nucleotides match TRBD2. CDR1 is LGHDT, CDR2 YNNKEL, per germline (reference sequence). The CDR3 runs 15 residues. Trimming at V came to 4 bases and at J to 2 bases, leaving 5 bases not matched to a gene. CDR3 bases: TGTGCCAGCAGCCCTCTAGCGGGAGTGACCTACGAGCAGTACTTC. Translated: CASSPLAGVTYEQYF.

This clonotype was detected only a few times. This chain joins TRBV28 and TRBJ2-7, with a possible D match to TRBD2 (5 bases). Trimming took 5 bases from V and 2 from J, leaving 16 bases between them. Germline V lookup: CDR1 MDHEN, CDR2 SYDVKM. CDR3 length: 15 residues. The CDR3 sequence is CASSPDWSGTYEQYF. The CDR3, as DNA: TGTGCCAGCAGTCCTGATTGGTCCGGGACCTACGAGCAGTACTTC.

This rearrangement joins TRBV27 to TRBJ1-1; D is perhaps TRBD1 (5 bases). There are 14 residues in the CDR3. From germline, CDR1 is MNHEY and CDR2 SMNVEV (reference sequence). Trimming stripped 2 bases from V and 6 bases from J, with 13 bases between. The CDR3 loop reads CASSLVGTPSEAFF. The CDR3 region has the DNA TGTGCCAGCAGTTTAGTTGGGACCCCGTCTGAAGCTTTCTTT.

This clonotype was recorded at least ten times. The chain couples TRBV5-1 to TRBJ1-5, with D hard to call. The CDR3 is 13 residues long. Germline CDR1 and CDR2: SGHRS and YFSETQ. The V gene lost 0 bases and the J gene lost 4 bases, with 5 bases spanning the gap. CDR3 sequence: CASSLDGNQPQHF. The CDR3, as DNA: TGCGCCAGCAGCTTGGATGGGAATCAGCCCCAGCATTTT.

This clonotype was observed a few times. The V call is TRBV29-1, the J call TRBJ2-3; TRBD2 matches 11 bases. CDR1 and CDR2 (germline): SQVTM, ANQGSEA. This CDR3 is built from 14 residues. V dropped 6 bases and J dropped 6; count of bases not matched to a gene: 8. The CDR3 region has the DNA TGCAGCGTGGGACTAGCGGATTCGAGGGATACGCAGTATTTT. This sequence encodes CSVGLADSRDTQYF.

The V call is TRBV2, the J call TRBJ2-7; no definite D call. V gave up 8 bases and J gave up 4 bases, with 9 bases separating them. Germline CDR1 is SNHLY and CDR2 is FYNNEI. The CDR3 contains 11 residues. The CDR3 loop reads CASLDGYEQYF. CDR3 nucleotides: TGTGCCAGCTTAGATGGTTACGAGCAGTACTTC.

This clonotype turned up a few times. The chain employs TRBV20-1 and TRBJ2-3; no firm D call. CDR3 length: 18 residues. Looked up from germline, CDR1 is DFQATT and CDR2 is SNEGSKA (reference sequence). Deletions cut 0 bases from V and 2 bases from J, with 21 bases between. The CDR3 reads CSARDLSDLAKATDTQYF. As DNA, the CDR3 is TGCAGTGCTAGAGATCTCAGTGATTTGGCGAAGGCCACAGATACGCAGTATTTT.

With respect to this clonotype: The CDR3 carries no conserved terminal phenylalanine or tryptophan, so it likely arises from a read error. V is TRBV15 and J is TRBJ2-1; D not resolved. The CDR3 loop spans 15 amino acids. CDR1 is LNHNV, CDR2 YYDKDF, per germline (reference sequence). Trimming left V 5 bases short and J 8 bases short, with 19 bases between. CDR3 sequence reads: CATSHGVEALYEQFL. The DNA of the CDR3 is TGTGCCACCAGCCACGGTGTTGAGGCCCTCTATGAGCAGTTCTTA.

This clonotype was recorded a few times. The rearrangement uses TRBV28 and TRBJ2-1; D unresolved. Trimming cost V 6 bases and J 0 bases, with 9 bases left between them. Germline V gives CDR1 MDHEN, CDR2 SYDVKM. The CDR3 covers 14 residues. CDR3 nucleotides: TGTGCCAGCAGACACTCAAGCTCCTACAATGAGCAGTTCTTC. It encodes CASRHSSSYNEQFF.

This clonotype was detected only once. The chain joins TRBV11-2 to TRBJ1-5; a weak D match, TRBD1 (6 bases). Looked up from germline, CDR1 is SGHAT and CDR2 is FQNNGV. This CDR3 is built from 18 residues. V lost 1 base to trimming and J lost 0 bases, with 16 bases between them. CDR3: CASSLGDTGPYSNQPQHF. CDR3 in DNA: TGTGCCAGCAGCTTAGGGGACACAGGGCCTTATAGCAATCAGCCCCAGCATTTT.

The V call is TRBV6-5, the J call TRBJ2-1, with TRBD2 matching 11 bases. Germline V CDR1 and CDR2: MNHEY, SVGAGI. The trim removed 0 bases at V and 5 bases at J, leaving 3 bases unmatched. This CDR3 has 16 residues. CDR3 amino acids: CASSYSGSGRDNEQFF. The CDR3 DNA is TGTGCCAGCAGTTACTCGGGTAGCGGGAGGGACAATGAGCAGTTCTTC.

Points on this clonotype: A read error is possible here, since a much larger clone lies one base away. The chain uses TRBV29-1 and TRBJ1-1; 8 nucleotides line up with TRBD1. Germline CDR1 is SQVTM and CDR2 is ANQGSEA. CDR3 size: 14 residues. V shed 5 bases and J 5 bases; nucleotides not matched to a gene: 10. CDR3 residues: CSVKFWTGQTEAFF. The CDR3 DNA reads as TGCAGCGTTAAATTCTGGACAGGGCAAACTGAAGCTTTCTTT.

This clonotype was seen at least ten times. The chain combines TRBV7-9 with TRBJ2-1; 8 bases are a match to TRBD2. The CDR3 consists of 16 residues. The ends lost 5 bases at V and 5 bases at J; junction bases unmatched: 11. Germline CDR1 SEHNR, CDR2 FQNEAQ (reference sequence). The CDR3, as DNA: TGTGCCAGCAGCCCGACCGGACTAGCCGGTCACAATGAGCAGTTCTTC. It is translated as CASSPTGLAGHNEQFF.

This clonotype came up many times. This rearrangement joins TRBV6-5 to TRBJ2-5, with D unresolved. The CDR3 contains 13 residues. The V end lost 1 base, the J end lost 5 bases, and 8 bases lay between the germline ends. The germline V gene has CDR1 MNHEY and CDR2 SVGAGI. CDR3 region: CASSYLTGETQYF. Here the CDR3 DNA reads TGTGCCAGCAGTTACTTAACTGGTGAGACCCAGTACTTC.

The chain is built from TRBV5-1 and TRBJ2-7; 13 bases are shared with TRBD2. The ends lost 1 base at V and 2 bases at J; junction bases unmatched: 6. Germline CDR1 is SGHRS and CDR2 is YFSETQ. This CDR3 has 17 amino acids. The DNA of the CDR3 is TGCGCCAGCAGCTTGCGAACGGGACTAGCGGGGACCTACGAGCAGTACTTC. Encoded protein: CASSLRTGLAGTYEQYF.

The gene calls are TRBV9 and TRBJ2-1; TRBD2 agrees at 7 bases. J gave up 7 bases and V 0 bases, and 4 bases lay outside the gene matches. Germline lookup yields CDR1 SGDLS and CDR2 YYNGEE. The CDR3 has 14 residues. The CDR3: CASSVEAGVNEQFF. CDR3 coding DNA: TGTGCCAGCAGCGTAGAGGCGGGAGTAAATGAGCAGTTCTTC.

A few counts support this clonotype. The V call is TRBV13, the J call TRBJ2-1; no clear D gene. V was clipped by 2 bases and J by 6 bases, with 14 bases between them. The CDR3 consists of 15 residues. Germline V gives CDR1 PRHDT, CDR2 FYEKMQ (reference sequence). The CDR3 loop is CASSLSSSAGNEQFF. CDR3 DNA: TGTGCCAGCAGCTTATCCTCCTCCGCCGGCAATGAGCAGTTCTTC.

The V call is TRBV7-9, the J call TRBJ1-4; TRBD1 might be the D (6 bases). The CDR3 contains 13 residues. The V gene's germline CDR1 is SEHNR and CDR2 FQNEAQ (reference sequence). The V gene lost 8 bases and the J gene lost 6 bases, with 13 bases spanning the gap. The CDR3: CASASGADEKLFF. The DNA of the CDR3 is TGTGCCAGCGCTTCAGGGGCGGATGAAAAACTGTTTTTT.

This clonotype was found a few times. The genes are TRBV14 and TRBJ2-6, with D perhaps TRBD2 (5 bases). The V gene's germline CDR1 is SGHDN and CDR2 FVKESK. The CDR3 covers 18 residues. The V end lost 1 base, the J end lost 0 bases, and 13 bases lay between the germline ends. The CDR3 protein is CASSQAPPGSSGANVLTF. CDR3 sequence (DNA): TGTGCCAGCAGCCAAGCCCCCCCTGGGAGCTCTGGGGCCAACGTCCTGACTTTC.